The 32 T cell receptor beta chains below come from one sample, sequenced in a study of post-analysis software for immune sequencing data. Libraries were made from TCR beta cDNA, and they carried unique molecular identifiers. MiXCR, run by TCRdb on the PCR reads, gives a single entry per CDR3 protein. The sample lists hundreds of thousands of distinct CDR3 sequences, 59% occurring once. General study findings and limits: The five TRBV segments detected at higher frequency in patients than in controls included TRBV5-6, TRBV5-1 and TRBV20-1.

These TCRs' antigens remain unknown. Sequencing used blood. The receptors were gathered from a girl aged 2 to 9 with multiple sclerosis.

This clonotype was recorded a few times. The chain recombines TRBV29-1 with TRBJ1-2; no reliable D call. This CDR3 is 12 amino acids long. The germline V and J ends were trimmed by 4 bases and 4 bases, with 10 bases remaining between them. Germline loops: CDR1 SQVTM, CDR2 ANQGSEA. The DNA for the CDR3 is TGCAGCGTTGCGACCGTGGGCTATGGCTACACCTTC. The encoded protein is CSVATVGYGYTF.

In its sample, this clonotype was seen a few times. The chain combines TRBV5-1 with TRBJ2-1; D is possibly TRBD1 (6 bases). Deletions cut 4 bases from V and 6 bases from J, with 11 bases between. This CDR3 has 13 residues. The germline V gene encodes CDR1 SGHRS and CDR2 YFSETQ. CDR3 bases: TGCGCCAGCAGCATCTTACAGGGCAATGAGCAGTTCTTC. It yields the protein CASSILQGNEQFF.

This clonotype has only a few counts. This chain's CDR3 is CASSLEVASGANVLTF. The CDR3 DNA follows: TGTGCCAGCAGCTTAGAGGTTGCCTCTGGGGCCAACGTCCTGACTTTC. This sequence joins TRBV7-2 and TRBJ2-6, with D unresolved. V gave up 1 base and J gave up 0 bases, with 7 bases separating them. Per germline, CDR1 SGHTA and CDR2 FQGNSA. The CDR3 runs to 16 residues.

V gene TRBV10-3 combines with J gene TRBJ2-5; no clear D gene. CDR3 length equals 15 residues. From germline, CDR1 is ENHRY and CDR2 SYGVKD. Trimming took 8 bases from V and 5 from J, leaving 21 bases between them. CDR3 DNA sequence: TGTGCCATCTCCCCGGGCGCGCAGCTCGGGGAGACCCAGTACTTC. Translation: CAISPGAQLGETQYF.

The chain couples TRBV27 to TRBJ2-1; 11 positions match TRBD2. With 3 bases clipped from V and 0 bases from J, the junction kept 10 bases outside the gene matches. Germline V gene sequence: CDR1 MNHEY, CDR2 SMNVEV (reference sequence). The CDR3 runs 19 residues. CDR3 protein: CASSLIWISGGASYNEQFF. Here the CDR3 DNA reads TGTGCCAGCAGTTTGATCTGGATTAGCGGGGGGGCCTCCTACAATGAGCAGTTCTTC.

This chain uses TRBV7-9 with TRBJ2-7; D gene ambiguous. This CDR3 is built from 16 residues. Trimming cost V 1 base and J 3 bases, with 16 bases left between them. Germline V lookup: CDR1 SEHNR, CDR2 FQNEAQ (reference sequence). Written as DNA, the CDR3 is TGTGCCAGCAGCTTAGAAACGGCAGCCCGTAACTACGAGCAGTACTTC. It specifies CASSLETAARNYEQYF. Based on the CDR3 plus reference TRBV7-9 and TRBJ2-7, the full variable domain is DTGVSQNPRHKITKRGQNVTFRCDPISEHNRLYWYRQTLGQGPEFLTYFQNEAQLEKSRLLSDRFSAERPKGSFSTLEIQRTEQGDSAMYLCASSLETAARNYEQYFGPGTRLTVT.

The rearrangement uses TRBV20-1 and TRBJ2-5; 9 positions agree with TRBD2. V lost 0 bases and J lost 0; bases outside the gene matches: 5. This CDR3 has 16 amino acids. Germline V gene data show CDR1 as DFQATT and CDR2 as SNEGSKA (reference sequence). The CDR3 protein is CSARDSLAGDQETQYF. The CDR3 DNA is TGCAGTGCTAGAGACAGCTTAGCGGGAGACCAAGAGACCCAGTACTTC.

Of note for this clonotype: One end of the junction fails to match germline, which may point to a read error. This chain links TRBV6-6 with TRBJ1-2; D is unclear. This CDR3 has 15 residues. CDR1 MNHNY and CDR2 SVGAGI come from the germline V gene (reference sequence). The CDR3 sequence is CASSYSWEGGYGYTF. CDR3 in DNA: TGCGCCAGCAGTTACTCGTGGGAGGGCGGCTATGGCTACACCTTC.

The chain combines TRBV6-6 with TRBJ1-2; 7 bases map to TRBD1. Trimming at V came to 6 bases and at J to 5 bases, leaving 9 bases not matched to a gene. This CDR3 has 14 amino acids. CDR1 is MNHNY, CDR2 SVGAGI, per germline (reference sequence). CDR3 region: CASSLRQGPYGYTF. CDR3 nucleotide sequence: TGTGCCAGCAGCCTCCGACAGGGCCCATATGGCTACACCTTC.

The chain links TRBV12-3 or TRBV12-4 to TRBJ1-2; D gene ambiguous. This CDR3 is 15 amino acids long. Trimming cost V 2 bases and J 3 bases, with 13 bases left between them. CDR3 protein: CASSLIGNPDYGYTF. The CDR3, as DNA: TGTGCCAGCAGTTTAATAGGCAATCCAGACTATGGCTACACCTTC.

The chain uses TRBV5-1 and TRBJ2-7, with 10 bases aligning to TRBD1. Germline CDR1 and CDR2: SGHRS and YFSETQ. With V trimmed by 4 bases and J by 5 bases, 12 bases remained unmatched. This CDR3 contains 16 residues. DNA for the CDR3: TGCGCCAGCAGCCCCATAGGACAGGGGGTATCTGACGAGCAGTACTTC. Protein sequence: CASSPIGQGVSDEQYF.

The chain is built from TRBV4-2 and TRBJ2-1; D perhaps matches TRBD2 (5 bases). Germline V gives CDR1 LGHNA, CDR2 YNFKEQ. The CDR3 has 17 residues. The V and J ends lost 4 bases and 0 bases respectively, with 16 bases between them. CDR3 bases: TGTGCCAGCAGCCCCTCCGGCGGGCGTAGCTCCTACAATGAGCAGTTCTTC. Protein: CASSPSGGRSSYNEQFF.

This chain uses TRBV20-1 with TRBJ2-5, with D possibly being TRBD2 (6 bases). V was trimmed by 5 bases and J by 1 base, leaving 17 bases between them. This CDR3 has 15 amino acids. Germline CDR1 is DFQATT and CDR2 is SNEGSKA (reference sequence). Written as DNA, the CDR3 is TGCAGTGCTGGCCGGGACTCCGGGACCCAAGAGACCCAGTACTTC. Residues: CSAGRDSGTQETQYF.

The genes are TRBV7-9 and TRBJ2-3; D not resolved. Per the germline V gene, CDR1 is SEHNR and CDR2 is FQNEAQ (reference sequence). The CDR3 is 13 residues long. Trimming left V 6 bases short and J 2 bases short, with 9 bases between. CDR3 DNA sequence: TGTGCCAGCAGTAAACAGATCACAGATACGCAGTATTTT. Its translation: CASSKQITDTQYF.

This clonotype was found once. This sequence joins TRBV20-1 and TRBJ2-5; TRBD2 matches 14 bases. CDR3 length equals 17 residues. Trimming at V came to 6 bases and at J to 5 bases, leaving 14 bases not matched to a gene. CDR1 and CDR2 from the germline V gene are DFQATT and SNEGSKA (reference sequence). As DNA, the CDR3 is TGCAGTGCCCCGGGACTAGCGGGAGAAGGGGGGTTGGAGACCCAGTACTTC. Protein product: CSAPGLAGEGGLETQYF.

This clonotype was observed a few times. The CDR3: CASSWGPRLAGTSYNEQFF. The CDR3 DNA follows: TGCGCCAGCAGCTGGGGCCCCCGACTAGCGGGCACCTCCTACAATGAGCAGTTCTTC. J is TRBJ2-1 and V is TRBV5-1; 10 nucleotides match TRBD2. CDR1 is SGHRS and CDR2 is YFSETQ in the germline V gene. The CDR3 sequence is 19 residues long. Trimming cost V 3 bases and J 0 bases; bases outside gene matches: 12.

The chain couples TRBV20-1 to TRBJ1-1, with D hard to call. The germline V gene encodes CDR1 DFQATT and CDR2 SNEGSKA (reference sequence). CDR3 length equals 14 residues. V dropped 6 bases and J dropped 4 bases, with 18 bases sitting between them. CDR3 amino acids: CSAARGGEGTEAFF. The DNA for the CDR3 is TGCAGTGCGGCTCGAGGTGGGGAGGGCACTGAAGCTTTCTTT.

The chain carries TRBV9 and TRBJ1-2; D is uncertain. Germline V gene data show CDR1 as SGDLS and CDR2 as YYNGEE. The CDR3 has 14 residues. V was cut by 3 bases and J by 4 bases, with 13 bases left in between. CDR3 in DNA: TGTGCCAGCAGCGCCCCCCAGGTCCTCTATGGCTACACCTTC. Protein sequence: CASSAPQVLYGYTF.

The chain employs TRBV11-3 and TRBJ1-2, with D tentatively TRBD1 (5 bases). V was cut by 5 bases and J by 5 bases, with 12 bases left in between. CDR1 and CDR2 from the germline V gene are SGHNT and YENEEA. CDR3 size: 13 residues. This CDR3 is CASSPEDTYGYTF. For the CDR3, the DNA is TGTGCCAGCAGCCCCGAGGACACGTATGGCTACACCTTC.

V usage is TRBV6-5 and J usage is TRBJ2-4, with D perhaps matching TRBD1 (7 bases). The last part of the DNA fits TRBJ2-7 better; the J call may be wrong. This CDR3 has 15 residues. Germline CDR1 reads MNHEY; CDR2 reads SVGAGI. CDR3 protein: CASSYSAQGGFEQYF. DNA of the CDR3: TGTGCCAGCAGTTACTCAGCGCAGGGGGGCTTCGAGCAGTACTTC.

The table lists this clonotype with a count of one. The rearrangement links TRBV11-2 to TRBJ2-3; no definite D call. The CDR3 contains 15 residues. Germline V gene lookup returns CDR1 SGHAT and CDR2 FQNNGV. V dropped 1 base and J dropped 0 bases, with 8 bases sitting between them. The DNA for the CDR3 is TGTGCCAGCAGCTTAGGAGTGGTTAGCACAGATACGCAGTATTTT. It specifies CASSLGVVSTDTQYF.

The sample holds a few counts of this clonotype. This chain links TRBV7-2 with TRBJ2-3; no reliable D call. CDR1 is SGHTA and CDR2 is FQGNSA in the germline V gene. The CDR3 is 13 amino acids. Deletions cut 3 bases from V and 3 bases from J, with 7 bases between. For the CDR3, the DNA is TGTGCCAGCAGCTTCCAGGCGACAGATACGCAGTATTTT. It translates to CASSFQATDTQYF.

V usage is TRBV24-1 and J usage is TRBJ2-6; D gene ambiguous. The germline V and J ends were trimmed by 0 bases and 0 bases, with 2 bases remaining between them. The CDR3 sequence is 15 residues long. CDR1 and CDR2 (germline): KGHDR, SFDVKD. CDR3 nucleotides: TGTGCCACCAGTGATTTGCGCTCTGGGGCCAACGTCCTGACTTTC. Translating gives CATSDLRSGANVLTF.

This clonotype was detected only once. The chain combines TRBV10-3 with TRBJ2-1; D gene unclear. Trimming took off 4 bases at V and 0 bases at J, with 13 bases between the two ends. The CDR3 extends over 16 amino acids. Germline loops: CDR1 ENHRY, CDR2 SYGVKD. CDR3 DNA: TGTGCCATCAGTGGTTTAAAAGGCCGCTCCTACAATGAGCAGTTCTTC. Translation gives CAISGLKGRSYNEQFF.

This sequence joins TRBV6-5 and TRBJ2-5, with TRBD2 matching 9 bases. Germline CDR1 and CDR2: MNHEY and SVGAGI. CDR3 length: 15 amino acids. The V segment lost 8 bases and the J segment 4 bases; nucleotides outside the gene matches: 11. The CDR3 region has the DNA TGTGCCAGCGCCTGGCGAGCGGGGGGTGGAGAGACCCAGTACTTC. Translated, it gives CASAWRAGGGETQYF.

The chain is built from TRBV23-1 and TRBJ1-5; tentatively, D is TRBD1 (6 bases). TRBV23-1 counts as an open reading frame of uncertain function. The V end lost 7 bases, the J end lost 2 bases, and 18 bases lay between the germline ends. The CDR3 totals 16 residues. The CDR3 coding sequence is TGCGCCAGCAAGCCAAGAGGGGGGGGTCGCAATCAGCCCCAGCATTTT. This codes for CASKPRGGGRNQPQHF.

In the case of this clonotype: The junction does not match germline at one end; this may be a read error. The chain combines TRBV5-5 with TRBJ1-1; D possibly corresponds to TRBD1 (6 bases). This CDR3 spans 15 amino acids. Germline CDR1 reads SGHKS; CDR2 reads YYEKEE (reference sequence). CDR3 sequence (DNA): TGTGCCAGCAACTTGAGGGGGAATTGGGACACTGAAGCTTTCTTT. Amino acids: CASNLRGNWDTEAFF.

V is TRBV5-1 and J is TRBJ2-7; TRBD1 is a possible D gene (5 bases). The DNA end lines up better with TRBJ2-5; the J call may be wrong. This CDR3 comprises 14 residues. CDR1 and CDR2 from the germline V gene are SGHRS and YFSETQ. The CDR3 DNA reads as TGCGCCAGCAGCTTGGTGACAGACTCGGAGACCCAGTACTTC. This translates into CASSLVTDSETQYF.

V is TRBV20-1 and J is TRBJ2-5; 9 nucleotides align to TRBD2. Trimming took 5 bases from V and 5 from J; bases not matched to a gene: 6. Germline CDR1 DFQATT, CDR2 SNEGSKA (reference sequence). The CDR3 runs to 13 residues. The CDR3 reads CSALTSGGETQYF. The CDR3 bases are TGCAGTGCTTTGACTAGCGGAGGGGAGACCCAGTACTTC.

This chain joins TRBV5-1 and TRBJ2-7, with TRBD1 matching 7 bases. In germline, CDR1 is SGHRS, CDR2 YFSETQ. V trimming: 7 bases; J trimming: 3 bases; junction bases outside the gene matches: 4. The CDR3 length is 12 residues. The CDR3 DNA reads TGCGCCAGCCGACAGGGAGACTACGAGCAGTACTTC. Translating it yields CASRQGDYEQYF.

The chain couples TRBV2 to TRBJ1-5; perhaps TRBD1 as D (5 bases). CDR1 and CDR2 from the germline V gene are SNHLY and FYNNEI. Trimming removed 6 bases from V and 9 bases from J, with 12 bases in between. The CDR3 has 12 residues. CDR3 sequence reads: CASRSGKRPQHF. For the CDR3, the DNA is TGTGCCAGCAGGTCAGGGAAACGGCCCCAGCATTTT.

The chain joins TRBV20-1 to TRBJ1-2, with D maybe TRBD1 (5 bases). The germline gives CDR1 DFQATT, CDR2 SNEGSKA (reference sequence). This CDR3 comprises 11 residues. V lost 5 bases and J lost 6, with 10 bases in between. The CDR3 sequence: CSAPDTHGYTF. Written as DNA, the CDR3 is TGCAGTGCTCCGGACACGCATGGCTACACCTTC.